This T cell receptor beta chain was profiled in a study of T cell repertoires in cytomegalovirus infection. The wider study: Signatures in public TCR beta sequences pointed to both CMV infection and matching HLA type. General study findings and limits: Cumulative public TCR beta family frequency identified carriers of CMV plus the relevant HLA. HLA-C-restricted TCR beta clonotypes specific for CMV led the ex vivo response.

This clonotype was seen ten or more times. Its specificity is not known. The germline gives CDR1 SEHNR, CDR2 FQNEAQ (reference sequence). This CDR3 is built from 14 residues. Trimming pared 8 bases from V and 4 bases from J, leaving 18 bases between. In TCRdb, the reads were re-called with MiXCR into one record per CDR3 protein. The sample yields about 240,000 distinct CDR3 sequences, 9% to 15% seen once. The V gene is TRBV7-9, the J gene TRBJ2-7; D is perhaps TRBD1 (6 bases). Sequences were obtained from PBMCs. The source of this sequence is a human donor in good health (CMV status not recorded). Some clones in this sample may be carry-over from other donors' samples. The CDR3: CASRKGAGEYEQYF. CDR3 nucleotide sequence: TGTGCCAGCCGAAAAGGGGCAGGGGAGTACGAGCAGTACTTC.